This entry features one T cell receptor (beta chain) sequence. This clonotype occurred a few times. No antigen is known for it. One base away there is no much larger clone; base qualities are not given. The source of the sample is a study of T cells in Graves' hyperthyroidism and ophthalmopathy (dated by TCRdb to between 2018 and 2021). Background for the entire study: Peripheral blood samples were taken at initial diagnosis, before any treatment was given. The 100 discovery patients were randomly split 7:3 into training and test sets. According to the paper, TCR Vbeta CDR3 sequencing was carried out on roughly 130 peripheral blood samples, which came from about 45 ophthalmopathy, around 74 hyperthyroidism and roughly 17 progressor patients. Whether ophthalmopathy could be predicted prospectively was tested in an independent validation cohort made up of 18 hyperthyroidism patients plus 17 patients who later progressed to ophthalmopathy. Once sampling was done, hyperthyroidism patients were given methimazole at a starting dose of 30 mg daily, whereas ophthalmopathy patients were given high-dose intravenous methylprednisolone. The study also compared thyroid tissue and blood T-cell repertoires from a handful of Graves' hyperthyroidism patients. To identify distinguishing TCR V-J signatures, a discovery cohort of 90 to 100 patients was used, comprising 43 with Graves' ophthalmopathy and about 59 with stable Graves' hyperthyroidism.

What the authors observed across the whole study: Ophthalmopathy was separated from stable hyperthyroidism by a 13 V-J signature model, with around 88% sensitivity and approximately 81% specificity obtained in cross-validation and 80%/75% obtained in testing. Most expanded thyroid clonotypes (frequency above 0.001) were also detected in blood, a finding suggesting that blood repertoires may reflect thyroid immune responses. In validation, progression to ophthalmopathy was predicted by the model with 70.59% sensitivity and roughly 76% specificity, a median of around 6.5 months before onset. No statistical method was used to set the sample size in advance, and investigators knew the group allocation.

TCR beta CDR3 regions were amplified from RNA transcripts. A first-round RT-PCR of the TCR CDR3 used the HTBI primer set with the Qiagen OneStep RT-PCR kit. Libraries were constructed in a second round of multiplex PCR, after which size selection and purification were performed. Sequencing of the libraries was done on an Illumina HiSeq2000 using paired-end 100 bp reads. The authors processed their data as follows. SOAPnuke was used to process the raw data, throwing out any read that contained adapters or uncalled bases, had a mean Phred below 15, or lacked an exact constant-primer or identifier match. COPE v1.2.5 was used to merge high-quality paired reads, and clonotypes were defined as unique nucleotide sequences. MiTCR v1.1 was used to align clonotypes to the IMGT TRBV, TRBD and TRBJ reference segments. Analysis was restricted to V-J combinations with a frequency above 0.0001, which covered roughly 99% of repertoires. The TCS score was defined as the ratio of F50 (clonal expansion) to E x V (chaos), calculated using BLOSUM62-based TCRdist between CDR3 peptides within each V-J. Welch's t-statistics and random forest reduced approximately 520 V-J features to 13, which were used in a naive Bayes classifier (R e1071). The public sequencing data were trimmed at Q25 with fastp and processed into clonotypes with MiXCR by TCRdb, which kept only in-frame beta chains. Records with the same CDR3 protein are collapsed into one entry carrying the most frequent genes and DNA. TCRdb, not the original authors, processed these V and J calls. The sample data list approximately 360,000 distinct CDR3 sequences, and about 15% of these were observed just once. About 30% of the sample goes to the ten largest clones.

Taken from cysteine to phenylalanine, the CDR3 has 16 residues. Here the CDR3 DNA is all that survives: 48 bases in frame from base 1. Trimming at the junction amounts to 6 bases on V and 2 bases on J, and the germline ends lie 17 bases apart. As encoded in the germline V gene, CDR1 is MNHNS while CDR2 is SASEGT. Hyperthyroidism patients were aged 18 to 65 years and newly diagnosed, with disease duration of less than 2 months. Patients with uncontrolled infections, other autoimmune diseases, pregnancy or lactation were excluded. Diagnoses relied on clinical symptoms, serum thyroxine and TRAb, thyroid ultrasound and orbital computed tomography. For progressor patients, blood was drawn at the first diagnosis of hyperthyroidism, before any ophthalmopathy symptoms had appeared. Ficoll-Paque density gradient centrifugation was used to isolate PBMCs from approximately 10 ml of fresh peripheral blood. Patients classed as progressors first received a Graves' hyperthyroidism diagnosis and then went on to develop ophthalmopathy during follow-up. Total RNA was extracted using Trizol reagent, and RNA quality was assessed on an Agilent 2100 Bioanalyzer.

The chain is made from TRBV6-1 and TRBJ2-1; the D gene is possibly TRBD2, with 6 bases matching. The receptor comes from a woman under 30 with Graves' hyperthyroidism that later progressed to Graves' ophthalmopathy. Sequencing was carried out using blood. The CDR3 region has the sequence CASSPSGDSPYNEQFF. Here is the DNA: TGTGCCAGCAGCCCCTCGGGGGATAGCCCCTACAATGAGCAGTTCTTC.